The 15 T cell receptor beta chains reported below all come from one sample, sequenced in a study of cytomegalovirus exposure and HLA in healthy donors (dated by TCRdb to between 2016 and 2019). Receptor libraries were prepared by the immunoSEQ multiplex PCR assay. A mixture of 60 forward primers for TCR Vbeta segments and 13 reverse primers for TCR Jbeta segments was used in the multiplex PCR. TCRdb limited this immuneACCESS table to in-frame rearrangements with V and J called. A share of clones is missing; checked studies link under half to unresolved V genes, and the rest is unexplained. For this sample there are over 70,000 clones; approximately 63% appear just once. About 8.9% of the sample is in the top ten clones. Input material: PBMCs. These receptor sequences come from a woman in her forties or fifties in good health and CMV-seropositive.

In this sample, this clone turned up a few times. The CDR3 protein is CASSWGGTGELFF. CDR3 bases: TGCGCCAGTTCTTGGGGGGGCACCGGGGAGCTGTTTTTT. This rearrangement joins TRBV4-3 to TRBJ2-2; 7 bases are shared with TRBD2. Germline loops: CDR1 LGHNA, CDR2 YSLEER. The CDR3 has 13 amino acids. After removal of 9 bases from V and 4 bases from J, the junction contained 5 bases not matched to a gene.

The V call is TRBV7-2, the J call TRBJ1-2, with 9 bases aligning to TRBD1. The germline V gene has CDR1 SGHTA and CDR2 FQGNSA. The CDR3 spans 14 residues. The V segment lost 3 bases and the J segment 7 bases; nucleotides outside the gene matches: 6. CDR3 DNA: TGTGCCAGCAGCTTTTCGGGACAGGGTCTTGGCTACACCTTC. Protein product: CASSFSGQGLGYTF.

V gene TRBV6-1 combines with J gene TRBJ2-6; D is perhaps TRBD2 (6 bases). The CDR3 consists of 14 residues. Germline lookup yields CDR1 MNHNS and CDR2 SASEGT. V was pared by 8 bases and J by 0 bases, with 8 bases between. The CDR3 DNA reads TGTGCCAGCTTGGGGGGCTCTGGGGCCAACGTCCTGACTTTC. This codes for CASLGGSGANVLTF.

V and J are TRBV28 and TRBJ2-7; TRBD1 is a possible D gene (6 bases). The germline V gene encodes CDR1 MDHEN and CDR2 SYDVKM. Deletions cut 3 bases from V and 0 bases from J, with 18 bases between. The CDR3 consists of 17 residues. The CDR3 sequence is CASSFRRWGTNSYEQYF. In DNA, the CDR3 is TGTGCCAGCAGTTTCCGGAGGTGGGGGACAAACTCCTACGAGCAGTACTTC.

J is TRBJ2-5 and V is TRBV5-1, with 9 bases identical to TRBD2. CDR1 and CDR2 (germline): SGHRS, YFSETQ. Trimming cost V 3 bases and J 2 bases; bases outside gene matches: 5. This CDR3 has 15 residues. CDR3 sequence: CASSSIAGVQETQYF. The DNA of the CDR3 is TGCGCCAGCAGCTCGATAGCGGGAGTGCAAGAGACCCAGTACTTC.

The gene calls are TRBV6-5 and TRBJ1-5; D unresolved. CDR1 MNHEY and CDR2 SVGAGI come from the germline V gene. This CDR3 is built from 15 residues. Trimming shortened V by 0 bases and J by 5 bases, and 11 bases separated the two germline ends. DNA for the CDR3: TGTGCCAGCAGTTACTCGATCGTAGAGGATCAGCCCCAGCATTTT. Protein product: CASSYSIVEDQPQHF.

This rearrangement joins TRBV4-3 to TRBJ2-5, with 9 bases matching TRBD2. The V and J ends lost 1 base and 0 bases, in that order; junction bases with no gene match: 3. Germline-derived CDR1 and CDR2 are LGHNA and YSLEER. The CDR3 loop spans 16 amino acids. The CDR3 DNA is TGCGCCAGCAGCCAAGGCGCTAGCGGGGACCAAGAGACCCAGTACTTC. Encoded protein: CASSQGASGDQETQYF.

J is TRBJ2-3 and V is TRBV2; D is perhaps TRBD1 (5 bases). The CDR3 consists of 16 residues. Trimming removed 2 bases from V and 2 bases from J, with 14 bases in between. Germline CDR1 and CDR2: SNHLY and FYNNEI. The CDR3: CASSELGRVFTDTQYF. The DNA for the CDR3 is TGTGCCAGCAGTGAACTGGGCAGGGTTTTCACAGATACGCAGTATTTT. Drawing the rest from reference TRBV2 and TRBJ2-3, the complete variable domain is EPEVTQTPSHQVTQMGQEVILRCVPISNHLYFYWYRQILGQKVEFLVSFYNNEISEKSEIFDDQFSVERPDGSNFTLKIRSTKLEDSAMYFCASSELGRVFTDTQYFGPGTRLTVL.

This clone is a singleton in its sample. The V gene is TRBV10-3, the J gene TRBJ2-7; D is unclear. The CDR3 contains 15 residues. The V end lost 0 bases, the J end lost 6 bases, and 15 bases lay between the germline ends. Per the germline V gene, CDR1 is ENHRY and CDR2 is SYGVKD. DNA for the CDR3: TGTGCCATCAGTGAGTCGAGAGCACCCACTTCCGAGCAGTACTTC. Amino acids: CAISESRAPTSEQYF.

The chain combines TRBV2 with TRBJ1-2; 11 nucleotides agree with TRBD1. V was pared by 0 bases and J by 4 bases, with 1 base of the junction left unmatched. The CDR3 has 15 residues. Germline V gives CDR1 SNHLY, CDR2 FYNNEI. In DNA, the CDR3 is TGTGCCAGCAGTGAAGCAGGGACAGGGGGCTATGGCTACACCTTC. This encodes CASSEAGTGGYGYTF. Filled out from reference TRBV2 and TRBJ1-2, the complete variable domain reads EPEVTQTPSHQVTQMGQEVILRCVPISNHLYFYWYRQILGQKVEFLVSFYNNEISEKSEIFDDQFSVERPDGSNFTLKIRSTKLEDSAMYFCASSEAGTGGYGYTFGSGTRLTVV.

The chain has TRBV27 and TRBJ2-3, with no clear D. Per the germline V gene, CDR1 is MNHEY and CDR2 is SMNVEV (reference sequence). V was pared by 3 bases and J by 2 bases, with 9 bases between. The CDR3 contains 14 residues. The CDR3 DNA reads TGTGCCAGCAGTTTCGGGTTGGTCACAGATACGCAGTATTTT. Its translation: CASSFGLVTDTQYF.

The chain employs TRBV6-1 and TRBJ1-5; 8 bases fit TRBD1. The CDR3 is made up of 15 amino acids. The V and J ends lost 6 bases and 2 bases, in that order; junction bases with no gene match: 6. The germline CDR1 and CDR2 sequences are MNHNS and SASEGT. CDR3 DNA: TGTGCCAGCAGCCGGACAGGGTCAGGCAATCAGCCCCAGCATTTT. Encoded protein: CASSRTGSGNQPQHF.

As DNA, the CDR3 is TGTGCCAGCAGCTTAAGCCTTCAAGAGACCCAGTACTTC. Its translation is CASSLSLQETQYF. V is TRBV7-9 and J is TRBJ2-5; D not certain. This CDR3 spans 13 amino acids. The V and J ends lost 2 bases and 2 bases respectively, with 6 bases between them. Per germline, CDR1 SEHNR and CDR2 FQNEAQ (reference sequence).

The CDR3 here is CAWSYRGRSGANVLTF. The CDR3 nucleotides read TGTGCCTGGAGTTACAGGGGTAGGTCTGGGGCCAACGTCCTGACTTTC. The chain carries TRBV30 and TRBJ2-6; 7 nucleotides line up with TRBD1. From germline, CDR1 is GTSNPN and CDR2 SVGIG (reference sequence). The CDR3 loop spans 16 amino acids. J gave up 1 base and V 2 bases, and 5 bases lay outside the gene matches.

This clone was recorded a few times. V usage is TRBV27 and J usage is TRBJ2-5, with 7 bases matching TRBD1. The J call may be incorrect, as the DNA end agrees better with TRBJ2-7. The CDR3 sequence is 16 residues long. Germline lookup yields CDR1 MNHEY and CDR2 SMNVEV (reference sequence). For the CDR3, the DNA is TGTGCCAGCAGTTACCGGCCGGCAGGGGGACGCTACGAGCAGTACTTC. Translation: CASSYRPAGGRYEQYF.